The rows below give T cell receptor beta chains drawn from one sample of a study of long-term antiretroviral therapy in people with HIV. TCRdb keeps only in-frame clones here, not all; method: immunoSEQ multiplex PCR. The data hold over 35,000 clones, with 65% to 90% observed a single time. Sequencing was performed on unsorted PBMCs, taken 1.5 years after starting antiretroviral therapy. Receptor source: a man between 18 and 29 years old with HIV. Each CDR3 is given with its conserved first and last residue. The order of the fields is J gene, V gene, D gene, clone size, CDR3 protein, CDR3 DNA. A D gene is named only where the DNA matches it firmly. The listing skips clone size in some rows; elsewhere it reads once, few, many or a size class.

j_call: TRBJ2-2; v_call: TRBV7-7; d_call: NA; clone_size: NA; cdr3_aa: CASSSRTAGELFF; cdr3_nt: TGTGCCAGCAGCTCCCGGACAGCCGGGGAGCTGTTTTTT
j_call: TRBJ2-7; v_call: TRBV11-2; d_call: TRBD2; clone_size: NA; cdr3_aa: CASSNSGTSGAYEQYF; cdr3_nt: TGTGCCAGCAGCAACTCCGGGACTAGCGGGGCCTACGAGCAGTACTTC
j_call: TRBJ2-1; v_call: TRBV18; d_call: TRBD2; clone_size: NA; cdr3_aa: CASSPDLGLAGPSYNEQFF; cdr3_nt: TGTGCCAGCTCACCAGACCTGGGACTAGCGGGCCCGTCCTACAATGAGCAGTTCTTC
j_call: TRBJ2-3; v_call: TRBV2; d_call: TRBD2; clone_size: NA; cdr3_aa: CASSEMGAGGTDTQYF; cdr3_nt: TGTGCCAGCAGTGAAATGGGAGCGGGAGGCACAGATACGCAGTATTTT
j_call: TRBJ2-7; v_call: TRBV4-3; d_call: NA; clone_size: once; cdr3_aa: CASSPTGNYEQYF; cdr3_nt: TGCGCCAGCAGTCCTACAGGGAACTACGAGCAGTACTTC
j_call: TRBJ2-1; v_call: TRBV5-4; d_call: NA; clone_size: NA; cdr3_aa: CASSLKTLAASYNEQFF; cdr3_nt: TGTGCCAGCAGCTTAAAAACTTTAGCGGCCTCCTACAATGAGCAGTTCTTC
j_call: TRBJ1-2; v_call: TRBV7-9; d_call: NA; clone_size: NA; cdr3_aa: CASSLVGISVNYGYTF; cdr3_nt: TGTGCCAGCAGCTTAGTGGGGATCTCTGTGAACTATGGCTACACCTTC
j_call: TRBJ1-2; v_call: TRBV5-1; d_call: TRBD1; clone_size: NA; cdr3_aa: CASTRQGRYGYTF; cdr3_nt: TGCGCCAGCACCCGACAGGGGCGCTATGGCTACACCTTC
j_call: TRBJ2-7; v_call: TRBV6-1; d_call: NA; clone_size: NA; cdr3_aa: CASSDQVLPDGLEQYF; cdr3_nt: TGTGCCAGCAGTGATCAGGTATTGCCGGACGGGCTCGAGCAGTACTTC
j_call: TRBJ2-7; v_call: TRBV5-1; d_call: NA; clone_size: once; cdr3_aa: CASSLERTRPHEQYF; cdr3_nt: TGCGCCAGCAGCTTGGAGAGAACACGACCCCACGAGCAGTACTTC
j_call: TRBJ1-4; v_call: TRBV10-3; d_call: TRBD1; clone_size: NA; cdr3_aa: CAISDTRGTNEKLFF; cdr3_nt: TGTGCCATCAGTGACACCAGGGGGACTAATGAAAAACTGTTTTTT
j_call: TRBJ2-3; v_call: TRBV4-1; d_call: NA; clone_size: NA; cdr3_aa: CASSQQHAGTDTQYF; cdr3_nt: TGCGCCAGCAGCCAGCAACATGCCGGCACAGATACGCAGTATTTT
j_call: TRBJ1-4; v_call: TRBV7-9; d_call: NA; clone_size: NA; cdr3_aa: CASSQTRANEKLFF; cdr3_nt: TGTGCCAGCAGTCAGACAAGGGCTAATGAAAAACTGTTTTTT
j_call: TRBJ2-3; v_call: TRBV4-3; d_call: NA; clone_size: NA; cdr3_aa: CASSQDPGVTDTQYF; cdr3_nt: TGCGCCAGCAGCCAAGATCCAGGGGTCACAGATACGCAGTATTTT
j_call: TRBJ2-7; v_call: TRBV28; d_call: TRBD2; clone_size: NA; cdr3_aa: CASIGGSSGRFYEQYF; cdr3_nt: TGTGCCAGCATCGGGGGATCTAGCGGGAGATTTTACGAGCAGTACTTC
j_call: TRBJ2-2; v_call: TRBV19; d_call: TRBD2; clone_size: few; cdr3_aa: CASSPRLAGTGELFF; cdr3_nt: TGTGCCAGTAGTCCCCGACTAGCGGGCACCGGGGAGCTGTTTTTT
j_call: TRBJ2-7; v_call: TRBV7-2; d_call: TRBD2; clone_size: NA; cdr3_aa: CASSGPRSGSHEQYF; cdr3_nt: TGTGCCAGCAGCGGTCCGAGGAGCGGGAGTCACGAGCAGTACTTC
j_call: TRBJ2-7; v_call: TRBV11-2; d_call: NA; clone_size: NA; cdr3_aa: CASSLADPYEQYF; cdr3_nt: TGTGCCAGCAGCTTAGCGGATCCCTACGAGCAGTACTTC